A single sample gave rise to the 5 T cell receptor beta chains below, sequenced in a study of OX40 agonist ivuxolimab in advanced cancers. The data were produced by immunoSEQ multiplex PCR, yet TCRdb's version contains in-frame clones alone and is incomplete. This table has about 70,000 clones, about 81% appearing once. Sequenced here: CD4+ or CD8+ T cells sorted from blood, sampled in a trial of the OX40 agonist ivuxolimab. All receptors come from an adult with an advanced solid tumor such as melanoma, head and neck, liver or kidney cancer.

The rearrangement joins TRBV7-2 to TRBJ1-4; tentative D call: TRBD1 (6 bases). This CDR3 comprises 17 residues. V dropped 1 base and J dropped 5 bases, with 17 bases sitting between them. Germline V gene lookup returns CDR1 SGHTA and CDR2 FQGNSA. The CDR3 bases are TGTGCCAGCAGCTTAGTGGCCCCGGGCAGGGGAAATGAAAAACTGTTTTTT. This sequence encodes CASSLVAPGRGNEKLFF.

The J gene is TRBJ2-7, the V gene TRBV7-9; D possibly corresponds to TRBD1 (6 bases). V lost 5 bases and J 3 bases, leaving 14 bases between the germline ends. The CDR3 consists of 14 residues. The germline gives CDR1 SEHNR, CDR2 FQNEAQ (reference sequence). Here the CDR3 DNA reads TGTGCCAGCAGCACACCGGACAGATTCTACGAGCAGTACTTC. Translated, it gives CASSTPDRFYEQYF.

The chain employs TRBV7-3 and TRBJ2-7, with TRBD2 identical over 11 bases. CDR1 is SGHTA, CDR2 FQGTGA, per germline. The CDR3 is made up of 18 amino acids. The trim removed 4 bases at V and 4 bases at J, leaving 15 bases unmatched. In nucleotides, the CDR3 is TGTGCCAGCAGCTACGGGCTAGCGGGAGGCCGCTTGGGGTACGAGCAGTACTTC. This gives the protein CASSYGLAGGRLGYEQYF.

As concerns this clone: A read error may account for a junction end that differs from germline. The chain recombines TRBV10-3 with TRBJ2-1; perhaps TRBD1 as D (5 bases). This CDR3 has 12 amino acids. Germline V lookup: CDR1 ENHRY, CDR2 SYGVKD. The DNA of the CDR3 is TGTGCCATCAGTGATAGGGGCGTAGTGCTGGTCTTC. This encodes CAISDRGVVLVF.

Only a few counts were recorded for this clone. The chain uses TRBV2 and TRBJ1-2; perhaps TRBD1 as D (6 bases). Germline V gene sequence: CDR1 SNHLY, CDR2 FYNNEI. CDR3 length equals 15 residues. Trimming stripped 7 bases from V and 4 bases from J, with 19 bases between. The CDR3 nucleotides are TGTGCCAGCATCCTCGAAGGGGGGAACCTCTATGGCTACACCTTC. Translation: CASILEGGNLYGYTF.